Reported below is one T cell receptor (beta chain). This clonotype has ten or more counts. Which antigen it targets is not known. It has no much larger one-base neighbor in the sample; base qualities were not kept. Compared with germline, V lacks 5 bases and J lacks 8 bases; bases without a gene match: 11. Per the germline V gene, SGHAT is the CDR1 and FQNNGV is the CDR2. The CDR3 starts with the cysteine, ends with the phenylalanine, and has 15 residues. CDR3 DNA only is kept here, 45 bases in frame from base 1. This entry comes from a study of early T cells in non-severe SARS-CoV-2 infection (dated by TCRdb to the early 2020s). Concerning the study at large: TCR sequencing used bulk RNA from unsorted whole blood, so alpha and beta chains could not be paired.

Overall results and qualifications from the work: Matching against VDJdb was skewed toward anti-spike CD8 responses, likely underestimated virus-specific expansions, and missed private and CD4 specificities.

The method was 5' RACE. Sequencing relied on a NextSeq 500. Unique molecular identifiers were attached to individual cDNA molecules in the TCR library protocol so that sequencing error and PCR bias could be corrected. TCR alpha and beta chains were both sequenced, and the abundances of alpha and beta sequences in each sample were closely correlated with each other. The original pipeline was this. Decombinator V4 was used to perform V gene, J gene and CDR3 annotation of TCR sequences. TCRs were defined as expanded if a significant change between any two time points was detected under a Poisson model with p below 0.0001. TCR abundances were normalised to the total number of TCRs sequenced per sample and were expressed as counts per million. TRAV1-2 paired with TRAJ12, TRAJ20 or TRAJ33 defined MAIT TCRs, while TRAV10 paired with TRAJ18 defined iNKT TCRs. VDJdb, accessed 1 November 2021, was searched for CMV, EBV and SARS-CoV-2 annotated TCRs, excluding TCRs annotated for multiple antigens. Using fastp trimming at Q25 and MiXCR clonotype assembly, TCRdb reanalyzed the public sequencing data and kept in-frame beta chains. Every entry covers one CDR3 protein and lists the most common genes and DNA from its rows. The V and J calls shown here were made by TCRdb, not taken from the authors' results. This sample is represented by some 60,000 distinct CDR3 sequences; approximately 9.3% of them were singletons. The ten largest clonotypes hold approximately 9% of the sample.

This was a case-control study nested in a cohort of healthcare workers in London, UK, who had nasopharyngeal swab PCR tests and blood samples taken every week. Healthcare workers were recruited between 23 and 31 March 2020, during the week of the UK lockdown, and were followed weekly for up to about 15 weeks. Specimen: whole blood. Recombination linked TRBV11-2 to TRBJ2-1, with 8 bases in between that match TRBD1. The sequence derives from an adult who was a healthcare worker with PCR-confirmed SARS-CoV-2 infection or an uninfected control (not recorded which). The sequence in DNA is TGTGCCAGCAGCCGTACCGGACAGGGCGCGGATGAGCAGTTCTTC. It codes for CASSRTGQGADEQFF.